A selection of T cell receptor beta chains follows, all from one sample in a study of blood T cell repertoires in COVID-19. Profiling relied on immunoSEQ multiplex PCR, and the TCRdb table lists in-frame clones only, not all of them. Of 30,000 to 40,000 clones listed, about nine tenths were seen once; the top ten hold about a sixth. Material: peripheral blood. These receptors were obtained from a woman aged 30 to 39 in a cohort sampled during active COVID-19. Each CDR3 is given with its conserved first and last residue. Each record gives: D gene, J gene, V gene, clone size, CDR3 protein, CDR3 DNA. D genes are given only for firm matches. Clone size, where shown, is once, few, many, or a class for clones that have expanded.

>NA|TRBJ1-2|TRBV14|NA
CASSRRVDYGYTF
TGTGCCAGCAGCAGGAGGGTTGACTATGGCTACACCTTC
>TRBD2|TRBJ2-1|TRBV3-1/TRBV3-2|NA
CASSQGGLAGVYNEQFF
TGTGCCAGCAGCCAGGGGGGACTAGCGGGAGTCTACAATGAGCAGTTCTTC
>TRBD2|TRBJ2-5|TRBV6-1|NA
CASSDLTSGPRVPQETQYF
TGTGCCAGCAGTGATCTGACTAGCGGCCCGAGGGTCCCCCAAGAGACCCAGTACTTC
>NA|TRBJ2-7|TRBV2|NA
CASSPNVYRYEQYF
TGTGCCAGCAGCCCGAACGTCTATCGGTACGAGCAGTACTTC
>NA|TRBJ1-5|TRBV23-1|NA
CASSQAVGQEGGQPQHF
TGCGCCAGCAGTCAAGCGGTCGGGCAGGAGGGCGGGCAGCCCCAGCATTTT
>TRBD2|TRBJ2-1|TRBV4-3|NA
CASSQSSGSYVGQFF
TGCGCCAGCAGCCAGTCCAGCGGGAGTTATGTAGGGCAGTTCTTC
>TRBD1|TRBJ1-5|TRBV5-8|NA
CASSRLDRGNQPQHF
TGTGCCAGCAGCCGCCTGGACAGGGGAAATCAGCCCCAGCATTTT
>NA|TRBJ1-1|TRBV7-9|few
CASSLEFGERITEAFF
TGTGCCAGCAGCTTAGAGTTTGGGGAGCGGATCACTGAAGCTTTCTTT
>TRBD1|TRBJ1-1|TRBV11-2|NA
CASSIIQGGEAFF
TGTGCCAGCAGCATTATTCAGGGGGGTGAAGCTTTCTTT
>TRBD2|TRBJ2-4|TRBV4-2|NA
CASSQEWTSSRVNIQYF
TGTGCCAGCAGCCAAGAATGGACTAGCAGTCGGGTAAACATTCAGTACTTC
>TRBD2|TRBJ2-1|TRBV5-1|NA
CASSGFAGGPNEQFF
TGCGCCAGCAGCGGCTTTGCGGGAGGGCCAAATGAGCAGTTCTTC
>NA|TRBJ2-2|TRBV27|NA
CASSQTDTGELFF
TGTGCCAGCAGCCAGACTGACACCGGGGAGCTGTTTTTT
>NA|TRBJ1-1|TRBV6-5|NA
CASRERDEAFF
TGTGCCAGCAGGGAGAGGGATGAAGCTTTCTTT
>TRBD1|TRBJ2-5|TRBV4-1|NA
CASSPLGTGGQETQYF
TGCGCCAGCAGCCCCCTGGGGACAGGGGGGCAAGAGACCCAGTACTTC
>TRBD1|TRBJ2-7|TRBV4-3|NA
CASSRGQGLFYEQYF
TGCGCCAGCAGCAGAGGACAGGGCTTGTTCTACGAGCAGTACTTC